This T cell receptor (beta chain) was profiled in a study of blood T cell repertoires in COVID-19. Study at large: Collection of acute and convalescent COVID-19 samples took place in the United States, Italy and Spain. PBMCs, B-cell-depleted T cells, or T cells were the source of the cDNA or gDNA that made up the material.

This CDR3 has 19 amino acids. The germline V gene encodes CDR1 SGHDT and CDR2 YYEEEE. Trimming cost V 3 bases and J 0 bases, with 19 bases left between them. Only in-frame clones appear in the TCRdb table, and some are missing; sequencing was by immunoSEQ multiplex PCR. The sample records a few hundred thousand clones, roughly 86% being singletons. Individuals aged about 18 to 100 years were recruited from about two dozen US areas. Specimen: PBMCs or T cells enriched from blood (not recorded which). The receptor was derived from a woman aged 50 to 65 who had been exposed to COVID-19. The chain carries TRBV5-6 and TRBJ2-6; maybe TRBD2 (5 bases). The CDR3 sequence: CASSSRPGVPSSGANVLTF. Written as DNA, the CDR3 is TGTGCCAGCAGCTCACGGCCCGGGGTCCCCAGCTCTGGGGCCAACGTCCTGACTTTC.